This entry lists 5 T cell receptor beta chains sequenced from one sample in a study of T cell responses to AZD1222 COVID-19 vaccine. Using immunoSEQ multiplex PCR, the repertoire was profiled, and TCRdb retains in-frame clones only, with some absent. The table shows some 170,000 clones, with around nine tenths occurring only once. Sequenced here: peripheral blood, sampled on day 0 of AZD1222 vaccination. The source is an adult in good health.

This sequence joins TRBV18 and TRBJ2-3, with 7 bases aligning to TRBD1. With V trimmed by 1 base and J by 0 bases, 4 bases remained unmatched. The V gene's germline CDR1 is KGHSH and CDR2 LQKENI. CDR3 length equals 16 residues. The CDR3 loop reads CASSPRDSGSTDTQYF. CDR3 DNA: TGTGCCAGCTCACCACGGGACAGCGGAAGCACAGATACGCAGTATTTT.

V gene TRBV5-1 combines with J gene TRBJ2-1; maybe TRBD1 (5 bases). CDR1 and CDR2 (germline): SGHRS, YFSETQ. V lost 0 bases and J 5 bases, leaving 15 bases between the germline ends. The CDR3 has 16 residues. This CDR3 is CASSLAPNKGDNEQFF. Here the CDR3 DNA reads TGCGCCAGCAGCTTGGCGCCAAACAAAGGGGACAATGAGCAGTTCTTC. Full variable domain (missing parts from reference TRBV5-1 and TRBJ2-1): KAGVTQTPRYLIKTRGQQVTLSCSPISGHRSVSWYQQTPGQGLQFLFEYFSETQRNKGNFPGRFSGRQFSNSRSEMNVSTLELGDSALYLCASSLAPNKGDNEQFFGPGTRLTVL.

The table lists this clone with a count of one. The DNA of the CDR3 is TGTGCCAGCAGCTCGGGACTAGCGGGAGAGGAAAATGAGCAGTTCTTC. Protein product: CASSSGLAGEENEQFF. This rearrangement joins TRBV7-9 to TRBJ2-1, with 14 bases lining up with TRBD2. The CDR3 extends over 16 amino acids. Losses at the gene ends were 4 bases for V and 7 bases for J; bases not matched to a gene: 6. Germline CDR1 reads SEHNR; CDR2 reads FQNEAQ (reference sequence). Complete variable domain (other parts from reference TRBV7-9 and TRBJ2-1): DTGVSQNPRHKITKRGQNVTFRCDPISEHNRLYWYRQTLGQGPEFLTYFQNEAQLEKSRLLSDRFSAERPKGSFSTLEIQRTEQGDSAMYLCASSSGLAGEENEQFFGPGTRLTVL.

This clone occurred once. The chain has TRBV28 and TRBJ2-2; perhaps TRBD2 as D (6 bases). Germline CDR1 and CDR2: MDHEN and SYDVKM. V lost 5 bases and J lost 2, with 15 bases in between. The CDR3 length is 16 residues. The CDR3 is CASSRLSGLNTGELFF. In nucleotides, the CDR3 is TGTGCCAGCAGTCGGCTTAGCGGCCTAAACACCGGGGAGCTGTTTTTT.

V and J are TRBV15 and TRBJ1-3; D remains unclear. Germline assignment: CDR1 LNHNV and CDR2 YYDKDF (reference sequence). V lost 0 bases, J lost 5 bases, and 11 bases lay in between. This CDR3 has 15 amino acids. CDR3: CATSRDGGIRNTIYF. The CDR3 region has the DNA TGTGCCACCAGCAGAGATGGCGGCATTAGAAACACCATATATTTT.